This TCR beta chain originates from a study of cytotoxic CD8 clonotypes in ibrutinib-treated CLL (TCRdb year 2021). Study-wide context: The cohort was composed of under 12 relapsed/refractory and 15 treatment-naive patients; IGHV unmutated status was identified in roughly 17 patients. Responses were partial in roughly 25 patients and complete in 2; after median roughly 69 months follow-up, roughly 15 stayed in remission and some twelve progressed. The response samples were drawn at a median of approximately 12 months into treatment, with a range of roughly 6 to 36 months. On average, each sample yielded 270,000 or so productive templates and under 95,000 productive rearrangements. Longitudinal samples were available for about 30% of the 86 trial participants. Cryopreserved peripheral blood mononuclear cells were collected at three points: before therapy, at response, and at either sustained remission or disease progression. Patients were still on ibrutinib when every remission and progressive disease sample was collected.

V was cut back by 6 bases and J by 2 bases, leaving a gap of 9 bases between them. From cysteine to phenylalanine, the CDR3 is 13 amino acids long. Just CDR3 DNA is preserved here, 39 bases in frame from base 1. As encoded in the germline V gene (reference sequence), CDR1 is SEHNR while CDR2 is FQNEAQ. The meaning of the sample's time point label: progressive disease on ibrutinib. Approximately 2 micrograms of genomic DNA were extracted from cryopreserved PBMCs for TCR beta library preparation. High-throughput TCR beta sequencing was performed on longitudinal blood samples from CLL patients receiving ibrutinib monotherapy. The patients were enrolled in a single-center, open-label phase 2 trial of ibrutinib monotherapy. Worth noting for this clone: Its antigen is not yet known. Base qualities are not at hand, and no much larger clone is one base apart.

Here is what the overall study found, with its caveats: Sampling times were not matched between patients in sustained remission and patients whose disease was progressing, and lymph node repertoires were not examined. At baseline, clonality was higher than in age-matched healthy donors and showed a strong correlation with circulating CD8+ T-cell counts. Clonality rose at ibrutinib response, remained stable during sustained remission, and dropped back toward baseline at progression. Public clonotypes were rare and either shrank or stayed stable during treatment, and the rise in clonality at ibrutinib response reflected expansion of private clonotypes.

A MiSeq instrument was used for deep resolution sequencing, which targeted depths ranging from 1 in 1 million up to 1 in 200,000 T cells, with coverage averaging 10x for each clonotype. The immunoSEQ hsTCRB Kit was used to generate TCR beta libraries. The source study handled its data this way. The data were analyzed with ImmunoSEQ Analyzer and ImmunoSEQ Data Assistant, and V, D and J gene assignments followed IMGT definitions. Clonality, with values ranging from 0 to 1, was calculated as one minus the normalized Shannon entropy of productive rearrangement frequencies. Only overrepresented clonotypes making up at least 0.05% of the repertoire of each patient were included in the public clonotype analysis. Approximately 13 age-matched healthy donor repertoires from immuneACCESS served as clonality controls. Held by TCRdb, this immuneACCESS table contains in-frame sequences only and omits some clones. Under half of the omission traces to an unresolved V gene where checked; the cause of the rest is unknown. D and trimming come from the DNA, and the V and J calls and clone size come from that table. The sample profile shows about 300,000 clones; roughly four fifths of them were found once. The ten largest clones capture approximately 5.6% of the sample.

The rearrangement joined TRBV7-9 to TRBJ2-3; matching of 5 bases hints at TRBD1 as the D gene. The specimen comprised PBMCs, sampled at disease progression, from a patient treated with ibrutinib. This sequence originates from a human donor with chronic lymphocytic leukemia. The CDR3 protein is CASRGPDTDTQYF. The DNA reads as follows: TGTGCCAGCAGGGGGCCTGACACAGATACGCAGTATTTT.